This T cell receptor beta chain was retrieved from a study of shared clonotypes between healthy human individuals. Study context: Donor composition was two women and a few men, aged 18 to 49. CD4 naive cells filled three plates per donor, CD4 memory three, CD8 naive two and CD8 memory one.

V was clipped by 3 bases and J by 3 bases, with 6 bases between them. The CDR3 spans 13 residues. The germline gives CDR1 MDHEN, CDR2 SYDVKM. Some clones are missing from TCRdb's copy, which holds only in-frame ones; the method was immunoSEQ multiplex PCR. This sample has hundreds of thousands of clones, with approximately 96% found just once. Naivety among CD8 cells was defined by CD45RO negativity and positive CCR7 selection, thereby excluding terminally differentiated effector memory CD45RA+ cells. Healthy HIV-negative adults without recent acute infections or vaccinations served as donors. Donors, without exception, were Caucasian adults residing in Nashville, Tennessee.

The TCR was taken from a woman aged 25 to 39 in good health. Input material: naive CD8+ T cells sorted from blood. The chain carries TRBV28 and TRBJ2-1, with D unresolved. CDR3 nucleotides: TGTGCCAGCAGTTTTTACAGCTACAATGAGCAGTTCTTC. This encodes CASSFYSYNEQFF. Combining the CDR3 with reference TRBV28 and TRBJ2-1 gives the whole variable domain DVKVTQSSRYLVKRTGEKVFLECVQDMDHENMFWYRQDPGLGLRLIYFSYDVKMKEKGDIPEGYSVSREKKERFSLILESASTNQTSMYLCASSFYSYNEQFFGPGTRLTVL.